These 32 T cell receptor beta chains share one sample of origin, sequenced in a study of CD8+CD57+ T cells in acquired aplastic anemia. All sequencing subjects had displayed CD8+CD57+ cell expansion on flow cytometry. CDR3 and TCR beta VDJ profiling relied on a genomic DNA template. TCRdb re-called the reads with MiXCR, one entry per CDR3 protein. The sample shows approximately 180,000 distinct CDR3 sequences, around 50% of them seen only once. The sequenced sample was sorted CD4+, CD8+, or CD8+CD57+ T cells (not recorded which) from PBMCs. These receptors originate from a human donor with aplastic anemia.

The chain employs TRBV25-1 and TRBJ2-1; D is ambiguous. The CDR3 spans 15 residues. V lost 6 bases and J 0 bases, leaving 12 bases between the germline ends. Germline V gene data show CDR1 as MGHDK and CDR2 as SYGVNS. CDR3 nucleotides: TGTGCCAGCAGACACGCAGCGAGCTCCTACAATGAGCAGTTCTTC. Its protein product is CASRHAASSYNEQFF.

The genes are TRBV29-1 and TRBJ2-4; 9 bases match TRBD1. Looked up from germline, CDR1 is SQVTM and CDR2 is ANQGSEA. With V trimmed by 3 bases and J by 12 bases, 12 bases remained unmatched. CDR3 length equals 14 residues. The CDR3 here is CSVDFGTGSLGQYF. Here the CDR3 DNA reads TGCAGCGTTGACTTTGGGACAGGGAGTTTGGGTCAGTACTTC.

The chain uses TRBV19 and TRBJ2-7, with 7 nucleotides matching TRBD2. This CDR3 is 14 amino acids long. With V trimmed by 9 bases and J by 2 bases, 10 bases remained unmatched. Germline V lookup: CDR1 LNHDA, CDR2 SQIVND (reference sequence). This CDR3 is CASSMWAGAYEQYF. In nucleotides, the CDR3 is TGTGCCAGCAGCATGTGGGCGGGGGCCTACGAGCAGTACTTC.

This clonotype was recorded a few times. The V and J genes are TRBV9 and TRBJ1-1; D not certain. Per the germline V gene, CDR1 is SGDLS and CDR2 is YYNGEE. The V end lost 0 bases, the J end lost 4 bases, and 10 bases lay between the germline ends. The CDR3 totals 14 residues. CDR3 DNA sequence: TGTGCCAGCAGCGTAGGCGGGGTACGCACTGAAGCTTTCTTT. Protein sequence: CASSVGGVRTEAFF. The entire variable domain, with the rest obtained from reference TRBV9 and TRBJ1-1, is as follows: DSGVTQTPKHLITATGQRVTLRCSPRSGDLSVYWYQQSLDQGLQFLIQYYNGEERAKGNILERFSAQQFPDLHSELNLSSLELGDSALYFCASSVGGVRTEAFFGQGTRLTVV.

This clonotype came up many times. J is TRBJ2-1 and V is TRBV4-2; the match to TRBD1 covers 10 bases. CDR1 and CDR2 from the germline V gene are LGHNA and YNFKEQ. The CDR3 is 17 amino acids. Trimming cost V 0 bases and J 7 bases; bases outside gene matches: 9. DNA for the CDR3: TGTGCCAGCAGCCAAGATCGGGGACAGGGGACGGAGAATGAGCAGTTCTTC. Protein product: CASSQDRGQGTENEQFF.

At least ten counts were recorded for this clonotype. The chain employs TRBV6-2 or TRBV6-3 and TRBJ2-7; no clear D. The germline V gene encodes CDR1 MNHEY and CDR2 SVGEGT. There are 14 residues in the CDR3. Between the trimmed V and J ends, which lost 0 bases and 3 bases, there was a span of 9 bases. In DNA form, the CDR3 reads TGTGCCAGCAGTTACTCGAGAGAAATCTACGAGCAGTACTTC. Protein sequence: CASSYSREIYEQYF.

This clonotype was observed at least ten times. The chain carries TRBV5-4 and TRBJ2-5; either TRBD1 or TRBD2 may fit D (5 bases each). V was pared by 3 bases and J by 3 bases, with 18 bases between. CDR3 length: 16 residues. CDR1 is SGHNT, CDR2 YYREEE, per germline (reference sequence). CDR3 sequence: CASSSRGDRGKETQYF. The DNA for the CDR3 is TGTGCCAGCAGCTCTCGAGGGGATCGGGGTAAAGAGACCCAGTACTTC.

This clonotype came up many times. CDR3 in DNA: TGTGCCAGTAGGGCAGGGACTAGCAATCAGCCCCAGCATTTT. This gives the protein CASRAGTSNQPQHF. V is TRBV19 and J is TRBJ1-5; perhaps TRBD1 as D (5 bases). CDR1 LNHDA and CDR2 SQIVND come from the germline V gene (reference sequence). Trimming removed 6 bases at V and 0 bases at J, with 9 bases between. CDR3 size: 14 residues.

This clonotype was seen only a few times. V is TRBV4-1 and J is TRBJ1-1, with D possibly TRBD1 on 6 matching bases. The germline V gene has CDR1 MGHRA and CDR2 YSYEKL. V lost 0 bases, J lost 9 bases, and 20 bases lay in between. CDR3 length: 16 amino acids. In DNA, the CDR3 is TGCGCCAGCAGCCAAGAAACGGCAGGGGATAGAACGAAAGCTTTCTTT. This encodes CASSQETAGDRTKAFF.

Ten or more counts support this clonotype. The chain links TRBV29-1 to TRBJ2-2, with D unresolved. V was pared by 4 bases and J by 1 base, with 10 bases between. There are 14 residues in the CDR3. Germline CDR1 is SQVTM and CDR2 is ANQGSEA. CDR3 loop: CSVGDAMNTGELFF. The CDR3 DNA follows: TGCAGCGTTGGAGACGCCATGAACACCGGGGAGCTGTTTTTT.

In nucleotides, the CDR3 is TGTGCCAGCCGGCAGGGTAGGGAAAAACTGTTTTTT. This sequence encodes CASRQGREKLFF. The V gene is TRBV7-9, the J gene TRBJ1-4; D possibly corresponds to TRBD1 (5 bases). Trimming took 8 bases from V and 8 from J, leaving 12 bases between them. CDR3 length: 12 residues. Germline lookup yields CDR1 SEHNR and CDR2 FQNEAQ (reference sequence). The full variable domain, rest sourced from reference TRBV7-9 and TRBJ1-4, is DTGVSQNPRHKITKRGQNVTFRCDPISEHNRLYWYRQTLGQGPEFLTYFQNEAQLEKSRLLSDRFSAERPKGSFSTLEIQRTEQGDSAMYLCASRQGREKLFFGSGTQLSVL.

The V call is TRBV20-1, the J call TRBJ2-1, with 8 positions matching TRBD2. The CDR3 is made up of 16 amino acids. Per germline, CDR1 DFQATT and CDR2 SNEGSKA (reference sequence). V shed 0 bases, J shed 12 bases, and the junction held 16 bases outside the gene matches. Here the CDR3 reads CSARDQGLGDHGAQFF. The CDR3 DNA reads TGCAGTGCTAGAGATCAGGGACTAGGGGACCATGGGGCGCAGTTCTTC.

This chain links TRBV20-1 with TRBJ1-2, with 10 bases matching TRBD1. V shed 0 bases, J shed 8 bases, and the junction held 3 bases outside the gene matches. The CDR3 extends over 13 amino acids. Germline values: CDR1 DFQATT, CDR2 SNEGSKA (reference sequence). The CDR3 region is CSAREGQGLGYTF. DNA of the CDR3: TGCAGTGCTAGAGAGGGACAGGGGTTAGGCTACACCTTC.

The chain uses TRBV5-1 and TRBJ2-1; maybe TRBD2 (5 bases). Germline values: CDR1 SGHRS, CDR2 YFSETQ. The V end was cut by 5 bases, the J end by 10 bases, with 19 bases between. The length of the CDR3 is 14 residues. DNA of the CDR3: TGCGCCAGCAGACTTACCCTGGGTCCGGGGGAGCAGTTCTTC. Translating gives CASRLTLGPGEQFF.

This clonotype was detected ten times or more. The chain is built from TRBV29-1 and TRBJ2-7; D perhaps matches TRBD1 (5 bases). The CDR3 has 12 amino acids. Per the germline V gene, CDR1 is SQVTM and CDR2 is ANQGSEA. The V end was cut by 7 bases, the J end by 6 bases, with 16 bases between. The CDR3 region has the DNA TGCAGCGCCAATAGGGGCCCCTCCGAGCAGTACTTC. It translates to CSANRGPSEQYF.

This clonotype has just a few counts. J is TRBJ1-6 and V is TRBV9, with unresolved D. Looked up from germline, CDR1 is SGDLS and CDR2 is YYNGEE. V lost 8 bases to trimming and J lost 10 bases, with 16 bases between them. This CDR3 has 13 amino acids. DNA of the CDR3: TGTGCCAGTCAACCGGGCAACGGATCACCCCTCCACTTT. Residues: CASQPGNGSPLHF.

CDR3 DNA: TGCAGTGCTAGATTGTTAGATACGCAGTATTTT. Encoded protein: CSARLLDTQYF. The chain links TRBV20-1 to TRBJ2-3; no reliable D call. The CDR3 spans 11 residues. CDR1 and CDR2 (germline): DFQATT, SNEGSKA (reference sequence). V was clipped by 2 bases and J by 5 bases, with 5 bases between them.

The CDR3 loop reads CASRRVRDRLSRNNSPLHF. For the CDR3, the DNA is TGCGCCAGCAGACGCGTCCGGGACAGGCTTTCCCGGAATAATTCACCCCTCCACTTT. The rearrangement uses TRBV10-2 and TRBJ1-6; 8 nucleotides align to TRBD1. Trimming cost V 6 bases and J 5 bases; bases outside gene matches: 18. Germline V gene sequence: CDR1 WSHSY, CDR2 SAAADI. The CDR3 contains 19 residues.

This clonotype appeared many times. The genes are TRBV2 and TRBJ1-5, with TRBD1 matching over 11 bases. The length of the CDR3 is 16 residues. Losses at the gene ends were 7 bases for V and 3 bases for J; bases not matched to a gene: 8. Germline V lookup: CDR1 SNHLY, CDR2 FYNNEI. The chain's CDR3 is CASTQRTGGSNQPQHF. In DNA form, the CDR3 reads TGTGCCAGCACCCAACGGACAGGGGGCTCCAATCAGCCCCAGCATTTT.

This clonotype was seen many times. CDR3 residues: CASTFMANPTDTQYF. The CDR3 coding sequence is TGTGCCAGCACCTTTATGGCCAACCCCACAGATACGCAGTATTTT. The chain is built from TRBV7-9 and TRBJ2-3; no clear D gene. CDR3 size: 15 residues. Trimming stripped 7 bases from V and 2 bases from J, with 16 bases between. CDR1 is SEHNR and CDR2 is FQNEAQ in the germline V gene (reference sequence).

The V call is TRBV2, the J call TRBJ1-3; the D is unclear. Trimming took 4 bases from V and 8 from J, leaving 15 bases between them. The germline gives CDR1 SNHLY, CDR2 FYNNEI. The CDR3 sequence is 14 residues long. CDR3 bases: TGTGCCAGCAGTGCGGCAACCGGACGCGACACCATATATTTT. Its protein product is CASSAATGRDTIYF.

This clonotype was observed many times. The chain recombines TRBV10-3 with TRBJ1-3; D remains unclear. The CDR3 runs 19 residues. V lost 4 bases, J lost 0 bases, and 22 bases lay in between. Germline CDR1 ENHRY, CDR2 SYGVKD. The CDR3 coding sequence is TGTGCCATCAGTGTTTATAGGGTGGGTACAGCCACCTCTGGAAACACCATATATTTT. Its translation is CAISVYRVGTATSGNTIYF.

This clonotype was counted ten times or more. This chain joins TRBV6-4 and TRBJ2-6; D remains unclear. CDR3 size: 14 residues. Trimming removed 5 bases at V and 0 bases at J, with 5 bases between. Germline V gives CDR1 MRHNA, CDR2 SNTAGT. The CDR3 loop is CASSHRSGANVLTF. The CDR3 DNA reads TGTGCCAGCAGTCACCGCTCTGGGGCCAACGTCCTGACTTTC.

This clonotype was counted only a few times. The V and J genes are TRBV24-1 and TRBJ2-5; D possibly corresponds to TRBD2 (7 bases). Germline CDR1 is KGHDR and CDR2 is SFDVKD. CDR3 length: 13 residues. Trimming pared 5 bases from V and 5 bases from J, leaving 11 bases between. The CDR3 DNA sequence: TGTGCCACCAGTGGGGAGGGGGAGGAGACCCAGTACTTC. Translating gives CATSGEGEETQYF.

This clonotype was detected ten times or more. This sequence joins TRBV10-2 and TRBJ2-7, with 13 bases aligning to TRBD2. CDR3 length: 19 residues. Germline V gives CDR1 WSHSY, CDR2 SAAADI. V trimming: 4 bases; J trimming: 0 bases; junction bases outside the gene matches: 12. The CDR3 here is CASSGFRTSGGRSSYEQYF. CDR3 coding DNA: TGCGCCAGCAGTGGGTTTCGGACTAGCGGGGGCCGGAGCTCCTACGAGCAGTACTTC.

This clonotype was detected ten times or more. V gene TRBV29-1 combines with J gene TRBJ2-3; possible D gene TRBD2, 7 bases. This CDR3 spans 14 amino acids. In germline, CDR1 is SQVTM, CDR2 ANQGSEA. CDR3 sequence reads: CSGGGGPNTDTQYF. CDR3 sequence (DNA): TGCAGTGGGGGGGGGGGGCCCAACACAGATACGCAGTATTTT.

V is TRBV20-1 and J is TRBJ2-5; 9 nucleotides match TRBD1. Germline CDR1 DFQATT, CDR2 SNEGSKA (reference sequence). V gave up 0 bases and J gave up 4 bases; unmatched junction bases: 6. The CDR3 runs to 15 residues. CDR3 protein: CSARERTGAGETQYF. CDR3 nucleotides: TGCAGTGCTAGAGAAAGGACAGGGGCGGGAGAGACCCAGTACTTC.

This clonotype has ten or more counts. J is TRBJ2-3 and V is TRBV11-1; 8 nucleotides align to TRBD2. The CDR3 runs to 16 residues. Germline V gene lookup returns CDR1 SGHAT and CDR2 FQDESV (reference sequence). The junction had 8 bases not matched to a gene; V was cut back by 3 bases and J by 3 bases. Here the CDR3 DNA reads TGTGCCAGCAGCTTTCACGGGGGGGGATCGACAGATACGCAGTATTTT. Amino acid sequence: CASSFHGGGSTDTQYF. Drawing the rest from reference TRBV11-1 and TRBJ2-3, the complete variable domain is EAEVAQSPRYKITEKSQAVAFWCDPISGHATLYWYRQILGQGPELLVQFQDESVVDDSQLPKDRFSAERLKGVDSTLKIQPAELGDSAMYLCASSFHGGGSTDTQYFGPGTRLTVL.

The chain combines TRBV7-2 with TRBJ1-2, with 8 bases aligning to TRBD1. V dropped 5 bases and J dropped 3; count of bases not matched to a gene: 5. This CDR3 comprises 14 residues. Germline values: CDR1 SGHTA, CDR2 FQGNSA. The CDR3 region is CASSDRQGYYGYTF. Here the CDR3 DNA reads TGTGCCAGCAGCGACAGACAGGGGTACTATGGCTACACCTTC.

This clonotype was recorded at least ten times. The chain combines TRBV3-1 with TRBJ2-7, with 8 positions matching TRBD2. The germline gives CDR1 LGHDT, CDR2 YNNKEL (reference sequence). The length of the CDR3 is 14 residues. V dropped 2 bases and J dropped 6; count of bases not matched to a gene: 6. In DNA form, the CDR3 reads TGTGCCAGCAGCCAACGGGGGGGCCCCATCGAGCAGTACTTC. Encoded protein: CASSQRGGPIEQYF.

The chain is built from TRBV6-4 and TRBJ2-3, with TRBD2 matching over 12 bases. The germline V gene has CDR1 MRHNA and CDR2 SNTAGT. The CDR3 has 15 residues. The trim removed 6 bases at V and 2 bases at J, leaving 3 bases unmatched. CDR3 in DNA: TGTGCCAGCAGCGCTAGCGGGGGGGACACAGATACGCAGTATTTT. It codes for CASSASGGDTDTQYF.

The V and J genes are TRBV28 and TRBJ1-6, with 7 bases that match TRBD1. There are 15 residues in the CDR3. Germline trimming cut 3 bases from V and 11 bases from J; bases unmatched to any gene: 10. Per germline, CDR1 MDHEN and CDR2 SYDVKM. In DNA, the CDR3 is TGTGCCAGCAGTTTGGTCGGGACAGTTAGTACACCCCTCCACTTT. This encodes CASSLVGTVSTPLHF.